What follows are 4 T cell receptor beta chains derived from one specimen sequenced in a study of T cells in tumors after PD-1 blockade. TCRdb's table, derived via immunoSEQ multiplex PCR, lists solely in-frame clones and lacks some. The sample holds roughly 48,000 clones, roughly 80% seen once. The material sequenced was PBMCs, taken before anti-PD-1 treatment. These receptors all come from a human donor with basal cell carcinoma.

The chain recombines TRBV2 with TRBJ2-2; 7 nucleotides line up with TRBD2. V lost 6 bases and J lost 7; bases outside the gene matches: 11. CDR3 length: 15 residues. Germline V CDR1 and CDR2: SNHLY, FYNNEI. CDR3 sequence reads: CASRGQGGWSGELFF. The CDR3 DNA is TGTGCCAGCAGGGGTCAGGGAGGGTGGAGCGGGGAGCTGTTTTTT. Combining the CDR3 with reference TRBV2 and TRBJ2-2 gives the whole variable domain EPEVTQTPSHQVTQMGQEVILRCVPISNHLYFYWYRQILGQKVEFLVSFYNNEISEKSEIFDDQFSVERPDGSNFTLKIRSTKLEDSAMYFCASRGQGGWSGELFFGEGSRLTVL.

This clone was seen more than once but under ten times. V and J are TRBV4-2 and TRBJ2-2; 9 positions match TRBD1. The CDR3 extends over 17 amino acids. Trimming at V came to 1 base and at J to 4 bases, leaving 7 bases not matched to a gene. Germline V CDR1 and CDR2: LGHNA, YNFKEQ. The DNA for the CDR3 is TGTGCCAGCAGCCAAGGGGTCGCGGACAGGGGCACCGGGGAGCTGTTTTTT. Its protein product is CASSQGVADRGTGELFF.

The V gene is TRBV18, the J gene TRBJ2-2; D is uncertain. The germline V gene has CDR1 KGHSH and CDR2 LQKENI. CDR3 size: 15 residues. The V and J ends lost 3 bases and 7 bases respectively, with 15 bases between them. The CDR3 loop reads CASSPGSSSVGELFF. The CDR3 coding sequence is TGTGCCAGCTCACCGGGGTCCAGCTCGGTCGGGGAGCTGTTTTTT.

This rearrangement joins TRBV30 to TRBJ1-6, with a weak D call TRBD1 (6 bases). V dropped 0 bases and J dropped 10 bases, with 13 bases sitting between them. CDR3 length equals 14 residues. Germline V gene data show CDR1 as GTSNPN and CDR2 as SVGIG (reference sequence). CDR3 nucleotide sequence: TGTGCCTGGAGTGTAGGGGGACCATGGTCACCCCTCCACTTT. It yields the protein CAWSVGGPWSPLHF.